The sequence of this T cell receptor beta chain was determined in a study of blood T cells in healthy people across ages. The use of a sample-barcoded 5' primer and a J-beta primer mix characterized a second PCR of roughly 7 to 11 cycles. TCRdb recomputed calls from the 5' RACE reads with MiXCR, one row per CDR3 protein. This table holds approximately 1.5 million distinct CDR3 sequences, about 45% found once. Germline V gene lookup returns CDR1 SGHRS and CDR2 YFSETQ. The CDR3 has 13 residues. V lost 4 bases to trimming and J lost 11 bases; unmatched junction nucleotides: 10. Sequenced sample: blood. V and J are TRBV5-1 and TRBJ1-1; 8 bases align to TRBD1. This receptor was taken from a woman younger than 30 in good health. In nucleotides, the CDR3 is TGCGCCAGCAGCAACTCGACAGGGGCGCGTGCTTTCTTT. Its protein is CASSNSTGARAFF. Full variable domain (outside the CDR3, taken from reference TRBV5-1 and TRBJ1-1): KAGVTQTPRYLIKTRGQQVTLSCSPISGHRSVSWYQQTPGQGLQFLFEYFSETQRNKGNFPGRFSGRQFSNSRSEMNVSTLELGDSALYLCASSNSTGARAFFGQGTRLTVV.